The text below deals with one TCR beta chain. The antigen is not known. TCRdb re-analyzed the 5' RACE reads; it lists each CDR3 protein once, without DNA. The sample table includes 150,000 to 200,000 distinct CDR3 sequences. These data are taken from a study of monozygotic twins with inflammatory bowel disease. The study, taken as a whole, reports: For IBD patients, clonotypes shared with others were fewer than for healthy twins, especially with disease activity.

Staff drew a roughly 2.5 ml blood sample from each donor. The sequence was obtained from a human donor with ulcerative colitis or Crohn's disease, or a healthy co-twin of an affected twin (not recorded which). Sequencing was done on a sample of blood.

The CDR3 spells CASSFSGPYGQFF. The chain recombines TRBV5-6 with TRBJ2-1. This CDR3 has 13 residues. The germline CDR1 and CDR2 sequences are SGHDT and YYEEEE.